The 2 T cell receptor beta chains reported below all come from one sample, sequenced in a study of identical twins. From the 5' RACE reads, TCRdb called clonotypes with MiXCR, one entry per CDR3 protein. The data show hundreds of thousands of distinct CDR3 sequences, 20% to 30% seen once. The sample was also reused in another study, on T cells expressing NK-cell markers.

Sequencing was performed on CD4+ T cells sorted from blood. The receptors come from a woman aged 18-29 years in good health.

The gene calls are TRBV6-5 and TRBJ2-2; 13 nucleotides align to TRBD2. This CDR3 spans 18 amino acids. V lost 4 bases to trimming and J lost 7 bases; unmatched junction nucleotides: 12. Germline assignment: CDR1 MNHEY and CDR2 SVGAGI. CDR3 protein: CASSSFGLAGESGGELFF. The CDR3 bases are TGTGCCAGCAGTTCCTTCGGACTAGCGGGGGAATCTGGCGGGGAGCTGTTTTTT.

This clonotype was detected a few times. A read error may account for a junction end that differs from germline. In DNA form, the CDR3 reads TGCGCCAGCAGCTGGACCGGGACATTCTACAATGAGCAGCTCTTC. Its translation is CASSWTGTFYNEQLF. The chain joins TRBV5-1 to TRBJ2-1; D is perhaps TRBD1 (6 bases). The CDR3 runs to 15 residues. CDR1 is SGHRS and CDR2 is YFSETQ in the germline V gene.